The clone carrying this T cell receptor (beta chain) showed up many times. The data belong to a study of regulatory T cells in long-lasting Graves disease. The CDR3 is made up of 15 amino acids. Germline assignment: CDR1 MNHEY and CDR2 SMNVEV (reference sequence). V lost 3 bases and J lost 0, with 9 bases in between. Libraries of TCR beta came from iRepertoire HTBI primers plus Arm-PCR of CDR3 regions. From the multiplex PCR reads, TCRdb called clonotypes with MiXCR, one entry per CDR3 protein. Of about 400,000 distinct CDR3 sequences in the sample, 15% to 19% were seen once. The time point was: newly diagnosed GD, antithyroid drugs for less than 3 months. The TCR library was made from RNA extracted from PBMCs.

The rearrangement uses TRBV27 and TRBJ1-3, with D hard to call. Sequenced material: peripheral blood mononuclear cells (PBMCs), taken at new diagnosis, from a patient treated with antithyroid drugs. This sequence was found in a female donor with Graves disease. CDR3 residues: CASSLGPHSGNTIYF. In nucleotides, the CDR3 is TGTGCCAGCAGTTTGGGTCCCCACTCTGGAAACACCATATATTTT.